The subject of this entry is one T cell receptor (beta chain). This sample was taken from a study of blood T cell repertoires in COVID-19. As for the study in general: Acute and convalescent COVID-19 samples came from the United States, Italy and Spain. PBMCs, B-cell-depleted T cells, or T cells were the source of the cDNA or gDNA that made up the material.

Per the study methods: The authors estimated nucleated cell counts from reference gene primer amplification. Profiling relied on immunoSEQ multiplex PCR, and the TCRdb table lists in-frame clones only, not all of them. That table furnishes V, J and clone size, whereas the DNA furnished D and trimming. Seen here are about 170,000 clones, 82% observed once, and the top ten hold 7%. One Seattle source followed patients from active infection through their disease course. With V trimmed by 8 bases and J by 6 bases, 12 bases remained unmatched. CDR3 length: 14 amino acids. The germline gives CDR1 MNHNS, CDR2 SASEGT.

This TCR was recovered from a woman aged 40-49 years with COVID-19, enrolled during active disease. V gene TRBV6-1 combines with J gene TRBJ2-7, with TRBD1 matching 8 bases. Source material: peripheral blood. Written as DNA, the CDR3 is TGTGCCAGCCAACCGACAGGGGCGAGGGTCGAGCAGTACTTC. Its translation is CASQPTGARVEQYF.